This paragraph covers one T cell receptor (beta chain) sequence. The specificity of this receptor is unknown. Base qualities are not at hand, and no much larger clone is one base apart. These data belong to a study of blood T cell repertoires in COVID-19 (dated by TCRdb to 2020 to 2022). In the study overall: Samples from collaborators originated in the United States, Italy and Spain and spanned both the acute and convalescent phases of COVID-19. HLA class I and class II types, where available, came from metadata supplied by the sample provider rather than from assay-based typing. The dataset comprised deeply sampled blood TCRbeta repertoires from subjects exposed to, actively infected with, or recovered from COVID-19. The prospective study material was composed of cDNA or gDNA derived from T cells, B-cell-depleted T cells, or PBMCs. The samples were drawn from the first 160 participants of the ongoing ImmuneRACE study and from 950 to 1,500 subjects provided by 6 global collaborators. Nearly every sample came with metadata listing a de-identified subject ID, COVID-19 status, age in years and sex. The repertoires were released in a freely available public database intended as a resource for research on the immune response to SARS-CoV-2. Broader findings and caveats from the paper: The amount of clinical and demographic metadata varied by source and participant and was provided uncurated.

Whole blood was collected in K2EDTA tubes by collaborating institutions according to the institutions' own protocols. For TCRbeta analysis, collaborator samples were shipped as frozen whole blood, as isolated PBMCs, or as DNA extracted from either sample type. V is trimmed back by 1 base and J by 4 bases, and the junction contains 1 base that no gene match accounts for. CDR3 length: 13 amino acids, cysteine to phenylalanine. Left in the record is the CDR3 DNA by itself, 39 bases read in frame from the first base. Looking up the germline V gene (reference sequence) yields CDR1 GTSNPN and CDR2 SVGIG. The immunoSEQ Assay, a bias-controlled multiplex PCR, was used to amplify TCRbeta CDR3 regions from genomic DNA. As for the original processing: Nucleated cell counts per sample were estimated from amplification of reference gene primers within the assay. Sequence reads were collapsed and filtered to measure the absolute abundance of every unique TCRbeta CDR3 rearrangement. For each sample, productive Simpson clonality was calculated by taking the square root of Simpson's diversity index across productive rearrangements. Not all clones reach the TCRdb copy of this immuneACCESS table, which keeps in-frame sequences only. Checked studies attribute under half of the gap to unresolved V genes and leave the rest unexplained. D and trimming were read from the DNA, whereas the V and J calls and clone size are those reported in that table. The sample contains about 200,000 clones, 88% of them found a single time. The ten biggest clones cover approximately 5.6% of the sample.

Sequenced: peripheral blood. Recombination linked TRBV30 to TRBJ1-5; the junction holds 7 bases that match TRBD1. The source of this sequence is a man in his forties with active or convalescent COVID-19. CDR3 region: CAWSEQGNQPQHF. Here is the DNA: TGTGCCTGGAGTGAACAGGGGAATCAGCCCCAGCATTTT.